This T cell receptor (beta chain) was profiled in a study of blood T cell repertoires in COVID-19. Study-level background: Specimens from acute and convalescent COVID-19 originated in the United States, Italy and Spain. The cDNA or gDNA used as material had been derived from T cells, B-cell-depleted T cells, or PBMCs.

Per the study methods: Nucleated cell counts were estimated from reference gene primer amplification. Generated by immunoSEQ multiplex PCR, the TCRdb table keeps only in-frame clones and is missing some. D and trimming were read from the DNA, whereas the V and J calls and clone size are those reported in that table. The data show tens of thousands of clones, about 83% seen once. This CDR3 region has 14 residues. V was pared by 5 bases and J by 5 bases, with 13 bases between. The germline V gene has CDR1 LNHDA and CDR2 SQIVND (reference sequence). This sequence joins TRBV19 and TRBJ2-1; possible D gene TRBD2, 5 bases. The source of this sequence is a woman older than 75 with acute or convalescent COVID-19. The specimen sequenced was peripheral blood. CDR3 coding DNA: TGTGCCAGTAGTGGAGGTAGCGTAAACAATGAGCAGTTCTTC. Amino acids: CASSGGSVNNEQFF. Variable domain in full (rest from reference TRBV19 and TRBJ2-1): DGGITQSPKYLFRKEGQNVTLSCEQNLNHDAMYWYRQDPGQGLRLIYYSQIVNDFQKGDIAEGYSVSREKKESFPLTVTSAQKNPTAFYLCASSGGSVNNEQFFGPGTRLTVL.